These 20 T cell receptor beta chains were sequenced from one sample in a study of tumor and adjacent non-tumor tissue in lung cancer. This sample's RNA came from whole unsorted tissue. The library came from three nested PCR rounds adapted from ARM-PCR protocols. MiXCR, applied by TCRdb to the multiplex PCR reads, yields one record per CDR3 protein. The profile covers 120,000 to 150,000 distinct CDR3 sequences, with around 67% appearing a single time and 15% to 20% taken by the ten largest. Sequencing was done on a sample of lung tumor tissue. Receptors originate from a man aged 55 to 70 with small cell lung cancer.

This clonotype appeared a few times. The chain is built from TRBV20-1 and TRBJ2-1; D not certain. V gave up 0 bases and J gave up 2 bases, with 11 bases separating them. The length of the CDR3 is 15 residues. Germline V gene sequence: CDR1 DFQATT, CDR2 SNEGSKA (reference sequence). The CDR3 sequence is CSARDRQGPYNEQFF. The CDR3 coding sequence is TGCAGTGCTAGAGATCGGCAAGGGCCCTACAATGAGCAGTTCTTC.

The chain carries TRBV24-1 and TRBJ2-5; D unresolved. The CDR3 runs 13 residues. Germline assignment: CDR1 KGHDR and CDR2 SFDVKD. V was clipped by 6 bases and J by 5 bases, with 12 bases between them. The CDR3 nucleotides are TGTGCCACCAGTCCCCGGGCGAGGGAGACCCAGTACTTC. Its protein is CATSPRARETQYF.

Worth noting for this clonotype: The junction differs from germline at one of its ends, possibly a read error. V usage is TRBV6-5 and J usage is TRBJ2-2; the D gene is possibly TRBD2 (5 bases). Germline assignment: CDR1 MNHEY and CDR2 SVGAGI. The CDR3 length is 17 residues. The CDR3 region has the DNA TGTGCCAGCAGTTACTCGATCCGATTAGCTAATACCGGGGAGCTGCTATTT. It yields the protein CASSYSIRLANTGELLF.

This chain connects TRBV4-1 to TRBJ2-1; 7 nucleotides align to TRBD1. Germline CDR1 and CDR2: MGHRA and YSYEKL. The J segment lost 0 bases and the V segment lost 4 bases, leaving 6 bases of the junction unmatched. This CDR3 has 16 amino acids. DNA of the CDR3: TGCGCCAGCAGCCTTGGGTGGGACAGCTCCTACAATGAGCAGTTCTTC. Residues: CASSLGWDSSYNEQFF.

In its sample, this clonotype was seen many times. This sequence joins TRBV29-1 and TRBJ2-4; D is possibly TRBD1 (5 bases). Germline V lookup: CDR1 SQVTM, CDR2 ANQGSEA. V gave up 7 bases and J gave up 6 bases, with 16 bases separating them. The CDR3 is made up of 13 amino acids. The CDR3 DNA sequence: TGCAGCGCCTTCATCCAGGGTTTAAACATTCAGTACTTC. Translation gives CSAFIQGLNIQYF.

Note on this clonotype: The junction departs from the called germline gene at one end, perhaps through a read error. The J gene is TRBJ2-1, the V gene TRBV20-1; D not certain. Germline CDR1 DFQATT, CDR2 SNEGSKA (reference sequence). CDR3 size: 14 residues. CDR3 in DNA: TGCACTGCTATTATGGGCCCCGTGGTCAATGAGCAGTTCTTC. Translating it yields CTAIMGPVVNEQFF.

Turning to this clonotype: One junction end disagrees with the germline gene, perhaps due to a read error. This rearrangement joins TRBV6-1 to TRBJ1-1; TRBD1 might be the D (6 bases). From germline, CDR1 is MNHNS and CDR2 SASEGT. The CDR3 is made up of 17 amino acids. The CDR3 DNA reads TGTGCCAGCAGTGACCCAGGGGACTGGAAAATGAACGCTGAAGCTTTCTTT. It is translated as CASSDPGDWKMNAEAFF.

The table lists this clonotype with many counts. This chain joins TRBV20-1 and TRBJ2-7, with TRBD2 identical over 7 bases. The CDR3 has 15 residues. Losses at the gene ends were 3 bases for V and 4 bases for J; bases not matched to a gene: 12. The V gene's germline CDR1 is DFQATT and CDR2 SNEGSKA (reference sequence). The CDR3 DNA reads TGCAGTGCTAGCAGGGCGGAAGCGGGACGATACGAGCAGTACTTC. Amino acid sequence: CSASRAEAGRYEQYF.

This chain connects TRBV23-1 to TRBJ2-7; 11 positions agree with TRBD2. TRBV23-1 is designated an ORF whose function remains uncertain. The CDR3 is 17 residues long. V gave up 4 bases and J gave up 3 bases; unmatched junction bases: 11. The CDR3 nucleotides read TGCGCCAGCAGTCCCCCGAAGGGACTAGCGGAATACTACGAGCAGTACTTC. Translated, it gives CASSPPKGLAEYYEQYF.

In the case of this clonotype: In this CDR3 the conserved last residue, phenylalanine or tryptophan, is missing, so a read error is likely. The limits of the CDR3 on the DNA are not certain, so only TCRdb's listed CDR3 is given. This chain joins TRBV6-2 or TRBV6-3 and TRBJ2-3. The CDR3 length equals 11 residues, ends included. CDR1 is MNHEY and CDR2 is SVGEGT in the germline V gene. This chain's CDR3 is CASSFLNTQYY.

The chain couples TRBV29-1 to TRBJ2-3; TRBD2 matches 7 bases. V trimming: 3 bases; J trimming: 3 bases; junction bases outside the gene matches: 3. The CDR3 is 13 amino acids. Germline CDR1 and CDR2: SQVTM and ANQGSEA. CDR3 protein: CSVEASGTDTQYF. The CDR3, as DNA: TGCAGCGTTGAGGCTAGCGGAACAGATACGCAGTATTTT.

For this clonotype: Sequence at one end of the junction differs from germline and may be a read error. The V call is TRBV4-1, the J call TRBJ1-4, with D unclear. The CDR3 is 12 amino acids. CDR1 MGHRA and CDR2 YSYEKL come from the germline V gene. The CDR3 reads CASSQREQKLVF. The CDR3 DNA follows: TGTGCCAGCAGCCAAAGGGAGCAAAAACTGGTTTTT.

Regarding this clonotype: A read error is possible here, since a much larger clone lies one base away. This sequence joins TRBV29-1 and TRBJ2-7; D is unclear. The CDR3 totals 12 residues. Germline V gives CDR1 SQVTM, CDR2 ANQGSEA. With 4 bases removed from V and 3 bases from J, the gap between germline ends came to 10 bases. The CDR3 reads CSVGSSGYEQYF. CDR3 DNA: TGCAGCGTTGGGTCATCGGGCTACGAGCAGTACTTC.

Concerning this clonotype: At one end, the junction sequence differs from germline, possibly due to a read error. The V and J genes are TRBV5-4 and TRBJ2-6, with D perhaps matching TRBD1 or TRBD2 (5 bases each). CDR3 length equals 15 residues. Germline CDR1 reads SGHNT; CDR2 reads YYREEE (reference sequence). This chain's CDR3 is CASSVRWAGANILTF. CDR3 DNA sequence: TGTGCCAGCAGCGTACGGTGGGCCGGGGCCAACATCCTGACTTTC. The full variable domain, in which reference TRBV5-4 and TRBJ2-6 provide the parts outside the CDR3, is ETGVTQSPTHLIKTRGQQVTLRCSSQSGHNTVSWYQQALGQGPQFIFQYYREEENGRGNFPPRFSGLQFPNYSSELNVNALELDDSALYLCASSVRWAGANILTFGAGSRLTVL.

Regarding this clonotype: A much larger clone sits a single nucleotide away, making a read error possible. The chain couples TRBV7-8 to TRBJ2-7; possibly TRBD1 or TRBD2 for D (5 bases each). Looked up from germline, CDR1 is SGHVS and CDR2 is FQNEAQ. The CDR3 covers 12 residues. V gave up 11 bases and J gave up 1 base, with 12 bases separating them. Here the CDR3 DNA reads TGTGCCGGCATGGGACCTTCCTACGAGCAGTACTTC. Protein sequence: CAGMGPSYEQYF.

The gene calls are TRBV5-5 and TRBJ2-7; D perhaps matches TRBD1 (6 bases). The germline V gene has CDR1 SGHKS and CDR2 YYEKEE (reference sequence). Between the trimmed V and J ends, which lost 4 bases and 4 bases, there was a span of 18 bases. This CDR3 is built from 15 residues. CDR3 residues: CASSKFQGRVYEQYF. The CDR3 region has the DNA TGTGCCAGCAGCAAGTTCCAGGGGCGCGTTTACGAGCAGTACTTC.

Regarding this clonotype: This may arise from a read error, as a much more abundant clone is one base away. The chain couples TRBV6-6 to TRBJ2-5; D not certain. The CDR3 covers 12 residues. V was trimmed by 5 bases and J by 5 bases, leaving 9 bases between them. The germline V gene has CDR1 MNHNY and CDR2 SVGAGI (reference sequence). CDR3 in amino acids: CASSREVETQYF. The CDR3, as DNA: TGTGCCAGCAGTCGCGAGGTGGAGACCCAGTACTTC.

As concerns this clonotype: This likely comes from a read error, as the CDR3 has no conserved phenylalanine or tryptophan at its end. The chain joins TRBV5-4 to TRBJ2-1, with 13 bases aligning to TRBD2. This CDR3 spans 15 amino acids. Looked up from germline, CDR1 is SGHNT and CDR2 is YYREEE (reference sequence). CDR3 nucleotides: TGTACCAGCAGCTTGGGACTAGCGGGACTGAATGAGCAGTTCTTA. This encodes CTSSLGLAGLNEQFL.

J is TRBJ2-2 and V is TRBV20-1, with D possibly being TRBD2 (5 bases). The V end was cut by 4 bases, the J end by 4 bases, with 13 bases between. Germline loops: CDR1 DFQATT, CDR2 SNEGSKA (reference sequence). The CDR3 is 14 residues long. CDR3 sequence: CSATEGAGTGELFF. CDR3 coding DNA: TGCAGTGCTACAGAGGGTGCTGGCACCGGGGAGCTGTTTTTT.

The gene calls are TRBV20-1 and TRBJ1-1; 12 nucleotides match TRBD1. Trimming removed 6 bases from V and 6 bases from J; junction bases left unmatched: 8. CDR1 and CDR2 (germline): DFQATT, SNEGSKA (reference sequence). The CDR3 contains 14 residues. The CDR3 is CSAPHGTGGSEAFF. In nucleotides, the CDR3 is TGCAGTGCCCCCCACGGGACAGGGGGCTCTGAAGCTTTCTTT.